The clone carrying this T cell receptor beta chain was detected once. The antigen is undetermined. V lost 4 bases to trimming and J lost 9 bases; unmatched junction nucleotides: 2. Germline V lookup: CDR1 MDHEN, CDR2 SYDVKM. This CDR3 is 12 amino acids long. The deep-level immunoSEQ assay was used. Sequencing used immunoSEQ multiplex PCR; TCRdb keeps in-frame clones, though not all of them. The repertoire includes under 350,000 clones, around 87% of them detected once, and roughly 17% sits in the top ten. The data are from a study of shared clonotypes between healthy human individuals. Study overall: The donor group consisted of two women and a few men, aged 18 to 49. Broader study findings: Non-shared clonotypes were found to have lower generation probabilities than the clonotypes that were shared by all four of the sorted-subset donors.

Together with CD45RO+ cells, CCR7-negative CD45RA+ TemRA cells were included in CD8 memory. The chain couples TRBV28 to TRBJ1-5; TRBD1 matches at 8 bases. Input material: memory CD8+ T cells sorted from blood. Regarding subset: CD45RO+ cells pooled with CCR7-negative TemRA cells. The TCR sequence derives from a man between 18 and 35 years old in good health. In nucleotides, the CDR3 is TGTGCCAGCAGTTCAGGACAGGGGCCCCAGCATTTT. Encoded protein: CASSSGQGPQHF.